The 13 T cell receptor beta chains presented below share a single source sample, sequenced in a study of CD8 T cells in Susac syndrome. The RNA, about 0.5 to 1 ug, was put through reverse transcription using random hexamers. Each CDR3 protein gets one entry after TCRdb re-called the immunoSEQ multiplex PCR reads with MiXCR. The top ten clones hold 0.25% to 0.35% of a sample with 100,000 to 110,000 distinct CDR3 sequences, roughly 96% of them seen once. The sequenced material came from CD8+ T cells from PBMCs. Receptors were obtained from a human donor with Susac syndrome.

This sequence joins TRBV7-9 and TRBJ2-1; TRBD1 matches 8 bases. Germline assignment: CDR1 SEHNR and CDR2 FQNEAQ (reference sequence). Unmatched junction bases numbered 8, after V lost 5 bases and J lost 5 bases. The CDR3 length is 15 residues. The CDR3 region is CASSPSDRADNEQFF. As DNA, the CDR3 is TGTGCCAGCAGCCCGTCGGACAGGGCGGACAATGAGCAGTTCTTC.

CDR3 loop: CASRLGARTDTQYF. In nucleotides, the CDR3 is TGTGCCAGCAGGCTGGGGGCGCGCACAGATACGCAGTATTTT. The rearrangement uses TRBV27 and TRBJ2-3; D possibly corresponds to TRBD1 (6 bases). Germline V gene lookup returns CDR1 MNHEY and CDR2 SMNVEV (reference sequence). With 6 bases removed from V and 1 base from J, the gap between germline ends came to 11 bases. The CDR3 loop spans 14 amino acids.

V usage is TRBV10-3 and J usage is TRBJ2-1; the D is unclear. From germline, CDR1 is ENHRY and CDR2 SYGVKD. The CDR3 covers 15 residues. Trimming pared 2 bases from V and 0 bases from J, leaving 8 bases between. The CDR3 DNA is TGTGCCATCAGTGAGGAGGAAAGCTCCTACAATGAGCAGTTCTTC. Amino acids: CAISEEESSYNEQFF.

The chain links TRBV18 to TRBJ1-1; D unresolved. Germline V gene sequence: CDR1 KGHSH, CDR2 LQKENI. The length of the CDR3 is 11 residues. Trimming removed 7 bases from V and 5 bases from J, with 8 bases in between. CDR3 region: CASFESTEAFF. CDR3 bases: TGTGCCAGCTTTGAATCGACTGAAGCTTTCTTT.

This chain links TRBV12-3 or TRBV12-4 with TRBJ1-5; D is unclear. This CDR3 has 13 residues. The ends were cut back, 3 bases at V and 2 bases at J, with 5 bases in the middle. The CDR3 is CASSLRGNQPQHF. In nucleotides, the CDR3 is TGTGCCAGCAGTTTGAGGGGCAATCAGCCCCAGCATTTT.

A single count supports this clonotype. The chain uses TRBV2 and TRBJ2-1; either TRBD1 or TRBD2 may fit D (5 bases each). In germline, CDR1 is SNHLY, CDR2 FYNNEI. The CDR3 has 16 residues. Trimming cost V 4 bases and J 4 bases, with 17 bases left between them. CDR3 coding DNA: TGTGCCAGCAGTGCTATCCGGGGCGCCACTTACAATGAGCAGTTCTTC. This codes for CASSAIRGATYNEQFF. The full variable domain, with the rest looked up from reference TRBV2 and TRBJ2-1, is EPEVTQTPSHQVTQMGQEVILRCVPISNHLYFYWYRQILGQKVEFLVSFYNNEISEKSEIFDDQFSVERPDGSNFTLKIRSTKLEDSAMYFCASSAIRGATYNEQFFGPGTRLTVL.

The rearrangement links TRBV28 to TRBJ2-7; D perhaps matches TRBD2 (5 bases). Per the germline V gene, CDR1 is MDHEN and CDR2 is SYDVKM. CDR3 length: 15 amino acids. Between the trimmed V and J ends, which lost 3 bases and 6 bases, there was a span of 18 bases. CDR3 bases: TGTGCCAGCAGTTTCGGGGATCCCCTCAGTTCCGAGCAGTACTTC. This gives the protein CASSFGDPLSSEQYF.

The gene calls are TRBV4-1 and TRBJ2-2, with 9 nucleotides matching TRBD1. The V gene end was trimmed by 1 base and the J gene end by 0 bases; junction bases not matched to a gene: 9. Germline V gene sequence: CDR1 MGHRA, CDR2 YSYEKL. There are 19 residues in the CDR3. The CDR3 reads CASSQGVGGQGANTGELFF. The CDR3 bases are TGCGCCAGCAGCCAAGGGGTGGGGGGACAGGGAGCGAACACCGGGGAGCTGTTTTTT.

This rearrangement joins TRBV28 to TRBJ2-2; 7 nucleotides line up with TRBD1. CDR1 is MDHEN, CDR2 SYDVKM, per germline. This CDR3 region has 15 residues. V shed 6 bases, J shed 2 bases, and the junction held 6 bases outside the gene matches. CDR3 sequence: CASSPGQINTGELFF. The CDR3, as DNA: TGTGCCAGCAGCCCGGGACAGATAAACACCGGGGAGCTGTTTTTT.

J is TRBJ2-5 and V is TRBV7-9; TRBD2 matches at 8 bases. V was clipped by 8 bases and J by 5 bases; unmatched bases: 7. The length of the CDR3 is 13 residues. Per germline, CDR1 SEHNR and CDR2 FQNEAQ (reference sequence). Here the CDR3 reads CASLGTSEETQYF. CDR3 DNA sequence: TGTGCCAGCCTCGGGACTAGTGAGGAGACCCAGTACTTC.

On this clonotype: Germline and junction disagree at one end, which may indicate a read error. CDR3 DNA: TGCAGCGTGGACCCACAGGGGGCTTTC. This codes for CSVDPQGAF. This chain connects TRBV29-1 to TRBJ2-1, with TRBD1 matching over 9 bases. Germline CDR1 reads SQVTM; CDR2 reads ANQGSEA. The CDR3 has 9 amino acids.

The rearrangement uses TRBV7-2 and TRBJ2-1; 10 bases are a match to TRBD1. The V gene end was trimmed by 2 bases and the J gene end by 4 bases; junction bases not matched to a gene: 5. Germline CDR1 and CDR2: SGHTA and FQGNSA. The CDR3 has 16 residues. For the CDR3, the DNA is TGTGCCAGCAGCTTATTCGGGACAGGGGAGTACAATGAGCAGTTCTTC. Its translation is CASSLFGTGEYNEQFF.

The rearrangement joins TRBV3-1 to TRBJ2-1; D ambiguous. V dropped 4 bases and J dropped 4 bases, with 8 bases sitting between them. CDR1 and CDR2 from the germline V gene are LGHDT and YNNKEL (reference sequence). This CDR3 contains 13 residues. The CDR3 region is CASSPSEYNEQFF. CDR3 in DNA: TGTGCCAGCAGCCCCAGCGAGTACAATGAGCAGTTCTTC.